These 21 T cell receptor beta chains share one sample of origin, sequenced in a study of blood T cell repertoires in COVID-19. Sequenced by immunoSEQ multiplex PCR; TCRdb stores in-frame clones only, minus some. The profile shows around 260,000 clones, around four fifths of them singletons. Input material: peripheral blood. The receptors here all came from a man aged 55 to 70 who had recovered from COVID-19.

V is TRBV3-1 (or the pseudogene TRBV3-2) and J is TRBJ2-1; 7 bases align to TRBD1. CDR1 and CDR2 (germline): LGHDT, YNNKEL (reference sequence). V shed 4 bases, J shed 7 bases, and the junction held 4 bases outside the gene matches. This CDR3 comprises 13 residues. CDR3: CASSRTGVNEQFF. As DNA, the CDR3 is TGTGCCAGCAGCCGAACAGGGGTAAATGAGCAGTTCTTC.

This chain joins TRBV5-5 and TRBJ2-7; 7 nucleotides line up with TRBD2. V lost 0 bases, J lost 2 bases, and 2 bases stayed unmatched. The CDR3 loop spans 14 amino acids. Germline V gives CDR1 SGHKS, CDR2 YYEKEE (reference sequence). The CDR3 nucleotides are TGTGCCAGCAGCTTGGAGCGGGGCCCCTACGAGCAGTACTTC. Protein sequence: CASSLERGPYEQYF.

This chain uses TRBV29-1 with TRBJ1-1; 7 positions match TRBD1. CDR1 SQVTM and CDR2 ANQGSEA come from the germline V gene. V was pared by 6 bases and J by 0 bases, with 7 bases of the junction left unmatched. The CDR3 contains 14 residues. CDR3 DNA sequence: TGCAGCGTATACAGGGGTGGGGTGAACACTGAAGCTTTCTTT. This codes for CSVYRGGVNTEAFF.

The chain couples TRBV12-3 or TRBV12-4 to TRBJ2-5, with D possibly matching TRBD1 (6 bases). This CDR3 spans 13 amino acids. Deletions cut 9 bases from V and 2 bases from J, with 13 bases between. The DNA of the CDR3 is TGTGCCAGTCAGGGGAACCTACAAGAGACCCAGTACTTC. Amino acid sequence: CASQGNLQETQYF.

The J gene is TRBJ1-5, the V gene TRBV14, with a weak D call TRBD1 (6 bases). The V end was cut by 3 bases, the J end by 4 bases, with 13 bases between. Germline V gives CDR1 SGHDN, CDR2 FVKESK. The CDR3 is made up of 15 amino acids. CDR3 in DNA: TGTGCCAGCAGCCAGGGGGGGGGCGCAAATCAGCCCCAGCATTTT. Amino acids: CASSQGGGANQPQHF.

The chain combines TRBV19 with TRBJ2-7, with 12 bases lining up with TRBD2. The V and J ends lost 6 bases and 3 bases, in that order; junction bases with no gene match: 6. CDR1 LNHDA and CDR2 SQIVND come from the germline V gene (reference sequence). The CDR3 spans 15 residues. CDR3 amino acids: CASRVGTSGLYEQYF. The DNA for the CDR3 is TGTGCCAGTAGGGTCGGGACTAGCGGGCTCTACGAGCAGTACTTC.

This chain links TRBV14 with TRBJ2-1; D may be TRBD2 (5 bases). CDR1 and CDR2 from the germline V gene are SGHDN and FVKESK. V was cut by 1 base and J by 14 bases, with 18 bases left in between. The CDR3 sequence is 14 residues long. CDR3 coding DNA: TGTGCCAGCAGCCAAGCCCCTACTAGGATGACGAAGTTCTTC. It is translated as CASSQAPTRMTKFF.

The V and J genes are TRBV27 and TRBJ2-2; a possible D gene is TRBD1 (5 bases). V shed 7 bases and J shed 5 bases, with 17 bases lying between them. The germline CDR1 and CDR2 sequences are MNHEY and SMNVEV (reference sequence). The CDR3 spans 15 residues. The CDR3 sequence is CASILKPSGTGELFF. For the CDR3, the DNA is TGTGCCAGCATCCTGAAGCCTTCAGGGACCGGGGAGCTGTTTTTT.

The J gene is TRBJ2-7, the V gene TRBV25-1, with 8 positions matching TRBD2. Germline lookup yields CDR1 MGHDK and CDR2 SYGVNS. V shed 10 bases and J 6 bases; nucleotides not matched to a gene: 11. This CDR3 has 13 amino acids. The CDR3 coding sequence is TGTGCCACCCCCCGGGAGGGCCTATTCGAGCAGTACTTC. Its protein is CATPREGLFEQYF.

CDR3 DNA: TGTGCCAGCAGAGATCCACAGGGGCATAGCAATCAGCCCCAGCATTTT. Translated: CASRDPQGHSNQPQHF. J is TRBJ1-5 and V is TRBV6-6, with 7 bases lining up with TRBD1. Trimming at V came to 6 bases and at J to 0 bases, leaving 8 bases not matched to a gene. The CDR3 sequence is 16 residues long. Per the germline V gene, CDR1 is MNHNY and CDR2 is SVGAGI (reference sequence).

The J gene is TRBJ1-1, the V gene TRBV2, with TRBD1 identical over 10 bases. The CDR3 spans 14 residues. Germline CDR1 SNHLY, CDR2 FYNNEI. The V and J ends lost 1 base and 4 bases, in that order; junction bases with no gene match: 0. The CDR3 loop is CASSEGTGGTEAFF. DNA for the CDR3: TGTGCCAGCAGTGAAGGGACAGGGGGCACTGAAGCTTTCTTT.

V and J are TRBV15 and TRBJ2-7, with 11 bases matching TRBD1. In germline, CDR1 is LNHNV, CDR2 YYDKDF (reference sequence). This CDR3 region has 16 residues. With 1 base clipped from V and 5 bases from J, the junction kept 7 bases outside the gene matches. CDR3 nucleotide sequence: TGTGCCACCAGCAGAGTAGGAGGACAGGGGGCCAACGAGCAGTACTTC. This gives the protein CATSRVGGQGANEQYF.

This rearrangement joins TRBV28 to TRBJ1-6; perhaps TRBD1 as D (5 bases). Germline V gene sequence: CDR1 MDHEN, CDR2 SYDVKM. V was clipped by 2 bases and J by 9 bases, with 14 bases between them. The CDR3 has 15 amino acids. Here the CDR3 DNA reads TGTGCCAGCAGTTTAGGGCGCCCGGGGGGTTCACCCCTCCACTTT. Encoded protein: CASSLGRPGGSPLHF.

V and J are TRBV4-2 and TRBJ2-3; the D is unclear. Germline loops: CDR1 LGHNA, CDR2 YNFKEQ. CDR3 length: 12 amino acids. Trimming removed 0 bases from V and 7 bases from J, with 5 bases in between. CDR3 region: CASSQDLNTQYF. In DNA, the CDR3 is TGTGCCAGCAGCCAAGATTTAAATACGCAGTATTTT.

DNA for the CDR3: TGTGCCAGCAGCGTAGAAGCGGGGGGGAGCTACGAGCAGTACTTC. It specifies CASSVEAGGSYEQYF. The V gene is TRBV9, the J gene TRBJ2-7; 10 positions agree with TRBD2. This CDR3 is 15 amino acids long. Germline lookup yields CDR1 SGDLS and CDR2 YYNGEE. J gave up 3 bases and V 0 bases, and 3 bases lay outside the gene matches.

This clone is a singleton in its sample. V usage is TRBV6-2 or TRBV6-3 and J usage is TRBJ2-7, with D possibly being TRBD2 (7 bases). Germline V gives CDR1 MNHEY, CDR2 SVGEGT. This CDR3 comprises 17 residues. Trimming left V 6 bases short and J 0 bases short, with 21 bases between. CDR3 sequence (DNA): TGTGCCAGCAGCCTCTCGCCTTCGCGGGGGCCCTCCTACGAGCAGTACTTC. This codes for CASSLSPSRGPSYEQYF.

The V and J genes are TRBV18 and TRBJ2-3; 8 nucleotides match TRBD2. V gave up 6 bases and J gave up 4 bases; unmatched junction bases: 6. CDR1 and CDR2 (germline): KGHSH, LQKENI. The CDR3 is made up of 14 amino acids. The CDR3 region has the DNA TGTGCCAGCTCCCGGGGGGGGTCGGCAGATACGCAGTATTTT. It encodes CASSRGGSADTQYF.

This clone was counted between two and nine times. The chain has TRBV15 and TRBJ1-3; TRBD1 is a possible D gene (6 bases). The V end was cut by 3 bases, the J end by 1 base, with 13 bases between. CDR3 length equals 16 residues. Germline loops: CDR1 LNHNV, CDR2 YYDKDF (reference sequence). The CDR3: CATSSLARGSGNTIYF. In DNA, the CDR3 is TGTGCCACCAGCAGCCTTGCCAGGGGATCTGGAAACACCATATATTTT.

The chain employs TRBV6-5 and TRBJ2-5; possibly TRBD2 for D (5 bases). This CDR3 contains 13 residues. V was trimmed by 10 bases and J by 4 bases, leaving 16 bases between them. Germline V gives CDR1 MNHEY, CDR2 SVGAGI. The CDR3 loop is CATSALGVETQYF. CDR3 nucleotides: TGTGCCACCAGCGCCCTCGGGGTAGAGACCCAGTACTTC.

The V call is TRBV20-1, the J call TRBJ1-5; 7 bases match TRBD1. This CDR3 is 14 amino acids long. V was pared by 3 bases and J by 4 bases, with 6 bases of the junction left unmatched. Germline V CDR1 and CDR2: DFQATT, SNEGSKA (reference sequence). The CDR3 region has the DNA TGCAGTGCTAGTGTGGGACAGAGTAATCAGCCCCAGCATTTT. Protein: CSASVGQSNQPQHF.

This rearrangement joins TRBV5-1 to TRBJ2-2; maybe TRBD2 (6 bases). The CDR3 runs to 17 residues. Germline V CDR1 and CDR2: SGHRS, YFSETQ. Trimming stripped 0 bases from V and 5 bases from J, with 17 bases between. CDR3 DNA sequence: TGCGCCAGCAGCTTGGGGGTCTTGGCGGGACGGACCGGGGAGCTGTTTTTT. This sequence encodes CASSLGVLAGRTGELFF. Based on the CDR3 plus reference TRBV5-1 and TRBJ2-2, the full variable domain is KAGVTQTPRYLIKTRGQQVTLSCSPISGHRSVSWYQQTPGQGLQFLFEYFSETQRNKGNFPGRFSGRQFSNSRSEMNVSTLELGDSALYLCASSLGVLAGRTGELFFGEGSRLTVL.